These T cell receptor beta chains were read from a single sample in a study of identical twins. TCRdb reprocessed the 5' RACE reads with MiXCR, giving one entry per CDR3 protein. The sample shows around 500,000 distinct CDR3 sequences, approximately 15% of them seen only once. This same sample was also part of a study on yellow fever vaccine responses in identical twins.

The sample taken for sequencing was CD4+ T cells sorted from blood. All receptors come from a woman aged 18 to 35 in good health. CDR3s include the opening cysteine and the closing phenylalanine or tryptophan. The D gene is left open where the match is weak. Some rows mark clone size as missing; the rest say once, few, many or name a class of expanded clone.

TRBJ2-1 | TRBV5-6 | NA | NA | CASSLSLERDNEQFF | TGTGCCAGCAGCTTGTCGTTGGAGCGTGACAATGAGCAGTTCTTC
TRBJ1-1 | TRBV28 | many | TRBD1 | CASRRTGVLNTEAFF | TGTGCCAGCAGACGGACAGGAGTCTTGAACACTGAAGCTTTCTTT
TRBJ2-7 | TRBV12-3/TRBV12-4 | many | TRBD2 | CASSRSGSYEQYF | TGTGCCAGCAGCCGAAGCGGGAGCTACGAGCAGTACTTC
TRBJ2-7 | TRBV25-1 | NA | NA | CASSDDSGWSSYEQYF | TGTGCCAGCAGTGACGATAGCGGTTGGAGCTCCTACGAGCAGTACTTC
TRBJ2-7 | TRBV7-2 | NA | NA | CASGKGLLGEQYF | TGTGCCAGCGGTAAGGGACTGCTTGGAGAGCAGTACTTC
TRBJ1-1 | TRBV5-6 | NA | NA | CASRTRLLNTEAFF | TGTGCCAGCAGGACCCGACTACTTAACACTGAAGCTTTCTTT
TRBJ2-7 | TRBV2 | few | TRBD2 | CASREVAGKLYEQYF | TGTGCCAGCAGAGAAGTAGCGGGGAAGCTCTACGAGCAGTACTTC
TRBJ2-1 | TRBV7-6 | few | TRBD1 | CASSRPMRTGGVRYNEQFF | TGTGCCAGCAGCCGACCAATGCGGACAGGGGGCGTTAGGTACAATGAGCAGTTCTTC
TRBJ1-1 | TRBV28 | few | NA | CASSIREALRGTEAFF | TGTGCCAGCAGTATCCGGGAGGCCCTGCGGGGCACTGAAGCTTTCTTT
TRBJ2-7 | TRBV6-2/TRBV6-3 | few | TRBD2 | CASSSSTSGSYEQYF | TGTGCCAGCAGCTCCTCTACTAGCGGCTCCTACGAGCAGTACTTC
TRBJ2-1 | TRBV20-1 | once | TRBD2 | CSANPSVLAIRNEQFF | TGCAGTGCTAACCCTTCCGTACTAGCGATAAGGAATGAGCAGTTCTTC
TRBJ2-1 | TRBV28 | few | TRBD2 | CASRSISGRAGNEQFF | TGTGCCAGCAGATCTATTAGCGGGAGGGCCGGCAATGAGCAGTTCTTC
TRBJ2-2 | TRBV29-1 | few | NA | CSATGFPNTGELFF | TGCAGCGCTACAGGGTTTCCGAACACCGGGGAGCTGTTTTTT
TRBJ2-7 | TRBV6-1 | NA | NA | CASKRGTNYEQYF | TGTGCCAGCAAACGCGGGACCAACTACGAGCAGTACTTC
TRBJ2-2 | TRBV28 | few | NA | CASGHLTGELFF | TGTGCCAGCGGACACCTCACCGGGGAGCTGTTTTTT
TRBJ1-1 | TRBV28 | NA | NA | CASSLGLWNTEAFF | TGTGCCAGCAGTTTAGGACTTTGGAACACTGAAGCTTTCTTT
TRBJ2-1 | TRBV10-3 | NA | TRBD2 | CAISESLAGGPSRDEQFF | TGTGCCATCAGTGAATCTCTAGCGGGAGGGCCAAGTCGTGATGAGCAGTTCTTC
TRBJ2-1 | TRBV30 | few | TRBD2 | CAWSTSSGGANEQFF | TGTGCCTGGAGTACGTCTAGCGGGGGGGCCAATGAGCAGTTCTTC
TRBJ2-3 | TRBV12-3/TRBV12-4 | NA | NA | CASSSSTGWRTDTQYF | TGTGCCAGCAGTTCCTCGACAGGTTGGAGGACAGATACGCAGTATTTT
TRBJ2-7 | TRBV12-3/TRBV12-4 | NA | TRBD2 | CASSSRTSGGVYEQYF | TGTGCCAGCAGTTCGCGGACTAGCGGGGGAGTATACGAGCAGTACTTC
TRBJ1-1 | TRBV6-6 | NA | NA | CASSYGSNTEAFF | TGTGCCAGCAGTTATGGGTCGAACACTGAAGCTTTCTTT
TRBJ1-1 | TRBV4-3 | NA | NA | CASSQGVRMNTEAFF | TGCGCCAGCAGCCAAGGGGTAAGGATGAACACTGAAGCTTTCTTT
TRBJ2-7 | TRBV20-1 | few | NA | CSARDGESYF | TGCAGTGCTAGAGATGGAGAGTCATACTTC
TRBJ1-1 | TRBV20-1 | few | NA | CSATFTGNTEAFF | TGCAGTGCTACCTTCACAGGAAACACTGAAGCTTTCTTT
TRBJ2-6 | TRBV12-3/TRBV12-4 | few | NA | CASSSHTSFGANVLTF | TGTGCCAGCAGTTCCCACACCTCTTTTGGGGCCAACGTCCTGACTTTC
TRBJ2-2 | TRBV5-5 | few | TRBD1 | CASSKGQGLTGELFF | TGTGCCAGCAGCAAGGGACAGGGCTTAACCGGGGAGCTGTTTTTT
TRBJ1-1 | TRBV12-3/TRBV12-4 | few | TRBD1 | CASSPGTGITEAFF | TGTGCCAGCAGTCCCGGGACAGGGATCACTGAAGCTTTCTTT
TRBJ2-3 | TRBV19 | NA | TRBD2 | CASSIGSSGGGTDTQYF | TGTGCCAGTAGTATCGGATCTAGCGGGGGTGGCACAGATACGCAGTATTTT
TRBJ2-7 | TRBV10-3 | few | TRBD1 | CAISEFPGQGREQYF | TGTGCCATCAGTGAGTTCCCGGGACAGGGTCGCGAGCAGTACTTC
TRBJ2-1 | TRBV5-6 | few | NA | CASSDLAGAAINEQFF | TGTGCCAGCAGCGATTTGGCGGGGGCGGCAATCAATGAGCAGTTCTTC
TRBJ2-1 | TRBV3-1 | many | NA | CASSQFARGSSYNEQFF | TGTGCCAGCAGCCAATTCGCCAGGGGCTCCTCCTACAATGAGCAGTTCTTC
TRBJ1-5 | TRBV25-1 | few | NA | CASSESSQPQHF | TGTGCCAGCAGTGAATCAAGTCAGCCCCAGCATTTT
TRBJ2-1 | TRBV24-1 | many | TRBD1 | CATSDSGGARLGNEQFF | TGTGCCACCAGTGATTCAGGGGGCGCGAGGTTAGGGAATGAGCAGTTCTTC
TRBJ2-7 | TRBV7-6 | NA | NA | CASSSVPSREQYF | TGTGCCAGCAGCTCAGTCCCCTCGCGGGAGCAGTACTTC
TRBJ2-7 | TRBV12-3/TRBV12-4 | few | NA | CASSLQATYEQYF | TGTGCCAGCAGTCTCCAGGCTACCTACGAGCAGTACTTC
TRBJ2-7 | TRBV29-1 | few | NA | CSVRADYEQYF | TGCAGCGTTCGGGCAGACTACGAGCAGTACTTC
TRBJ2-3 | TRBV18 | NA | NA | CASSRSGGDTQYF | TGTGCCAGCTCACGGTCAGGCGGAGATACGCAGTATTTT
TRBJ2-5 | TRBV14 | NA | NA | CASSLSKSRGKTTKETQYF | TGTGCCAGCAGCCTTTCCAAGAGTCGGGGTAAAACAACAAAAGAGACCCAGTACTTC
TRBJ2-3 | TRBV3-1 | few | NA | CASSQSSSTDTQYF | TGTGCCAGCAGCCAATCTTCCAGCACAGATACGCAGTATTTT
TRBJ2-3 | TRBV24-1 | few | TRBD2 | CATSSRGRAFTDTQYF | TGTGCCACCAGTTCCCGTGGGAGGGCCTTCACAGATACGCAGTATTTT
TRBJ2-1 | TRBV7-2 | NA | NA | CASSTDRTGSYNEQFF | TGTGCCAGCAGCACAGACAGGACCGGCTCCTACAATGAGCAGTTCTTC
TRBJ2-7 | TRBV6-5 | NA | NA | CATGRGNEQYF | TGTGCCACCGGAAGGGGGAACGAGCAGTACTTC
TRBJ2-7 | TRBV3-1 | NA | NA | CASSQVPGAYEQYF | TGTGCCAGCAGCCAAGTTCCGGGAGCCTACGAGCAGTACTTC
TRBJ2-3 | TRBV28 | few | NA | CASSSRPWTSTDTQYF | TGTGCCAGCAGCTCCCGACCTTGGACTAGCACAGATACGCAGTATTTT
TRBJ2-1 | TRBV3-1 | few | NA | CASMQSDHYNEQFF | TGTGCCAGCATGCAGAGTGATCATTACAATGAGCAGTTCTTC
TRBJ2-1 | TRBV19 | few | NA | CASTIGGHRRTEQFF | TGTGCCAGTACCATCGGGGGACACCGGCGGACTGAGCAGTTCTTC
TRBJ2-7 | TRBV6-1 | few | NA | CASSLREYSYEQYF | TGTGCCAGCAGCCTGCGAGAATACTCCTACGAGCAGTACTTC
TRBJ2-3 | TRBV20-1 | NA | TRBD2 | CSASPSGREDTQYF | TGCAGTGCTAGTCCCAGCGGGAGAGAAGATACGCAGTATTTT